The entry that follows covers one T cell receptor (beta chain) sequence. The data are from a study of control samples from healthy donors and cancer patients. Profiling relied on immunoSEQ multiplex PCR, and the TCRdb table lists in-frame clones only, not all of them. This sample has approximately 40,000 clones, with 65% to 85% found just once. Germline-derived CDR1 and CDR2 are LNHDA and SQIVND (reference sequence). This CDR3 spans 13 amino acids. Trimming cost V 3 bases and J 4 bases, with 6 bases left between them. What was sequenced was PBMCs. This TCR came from a woman aged 60 to 75 with lung cancer. This chain uses TRBV19 with TRBJ2-2, with D uncertain. As DNA, the CDR3 is TGTGCCAGTAGTATCGTGCCCACCGGGGAGCTGTTTTTT. Amino acid sequence: CASSIVPTGELFF.